This T cell receptor (beta chain) was observed in a study of blood T cell repertoires in COVID-19. Study-wide background: COVID-19 samples collected from the United States, Italy and Spain covered acute and convalescent phases. T cells, B-cell-depleted T cells, or PBMCs supplied cDNA or gDNA.

This clone was observed a single time. Original analysis: Scientists estimated how many nucleated cells there were by amplifying reference gene primers. TCRdb's table, derived via immunoSEQ multiplex PCR, lists solely in-frame clones and lacks some. V and J calls and clone size are as listed in that table; D and trimming were resolved from the DNA. The sample lists around 120,000 clones; 75% to 90% were seen once. The V and J ends lost 5 bases and 1 base respectively, with 17 bases between them. The CDR3 sequence is 16 residues long. The germline V gene has CDR1 SEHNR and CDR2 FQNEAQ (reference sequence).

Sequencing was carried out using peripheral blood. The chain employs TRBV7-9 and TRBJ1-1; maybe TRBD1 (6 bases). The TCR sequence derives from a woman in her 70s with acute or convalescent COVID-19. CDR3 residues: CASSPQSYRENTEAFF. The CDR3 nucleotides are TGTGCCAGCAGCCCTCAAAGCTACAGGGAGAACACTGAAGCTTTCTTT.